These 3 T cell receptor beta chains originate from one sample sequenced in a study of blood T cell repertoires in COVID-19 (dated by TCRdb to about 2020). The receptor library was made with the immunoSEQ multiplex PCR assay. What TCRdb holds here is the immuneACCESS table cut down to in-frame rearrangements. Part of the clones is not present; checked against another copy, under half of the missing clones reflect an unresolved V gene, and the others are unexplained. The sample includes around 120,000 clones, with just under 85% observed a single time. The top ten hold just under 7.5% of the sample. Sample: peripheral blood. The receptors were gathered from a man in his sixties or seventies with active or convalescent COVID-19.

This clone was recorded only once. This chain uses TRBV7-2 with TRBJ2-1; tentative D call: TRBD2 (5 bases). Per the germline V gene, CDR1 is SGHTA and CDR2 is FQGNSA. V lost 7 bases to trimming and J lost 0 bases, with 16 bases between them. The CDR3 consists of 16 residues. Here the CDR3 reads CASIGLPGSSYNEQFF. In DNA, the CDR3 is TGTGCCAGCATCGGGCTCCCGGGGAGCTCCTACAATGAGCAGTTCTTC. The full variable domain, completed using reference TRBV7-2 and TRBJ2-1, is GAGVSQSPSNKVTEKGKDVELRCDPISGHTALYWYRQSLGQGLEFLIYFQGNSAPDKSGLPSDRFSAERTGGSVSTLTIQRTQQEDSAVYLCASIGLPGSSYNEQFFGPGTRLTVL.

The chain has TRBV7-9 and TRBJ1-4; TRBD1 aligns across 8 bases. This CDR3 has 16 amino acids. V was pared by 5 bases and J by 0 bases, with 5 bases of the junction left unmatched. Germline CDR1 is SEHNR and CDR2 is FQNEAQ (reference sequence). CDR3 nucleotide sequence: TGTGCCAGCAGCACAGGACAGGGAACAACTAATGAAAAACTGTTTTTT. The encoded protein is CASSTGQGTTNEKLFF.

The V and J genes are TRBV6-5 and TRBJ1-1; 7 bases are a match to TRBD1. With 7 bases clipped from V and 4 bases from J, the junction kept 9 bases outside the gene matches. CDR1 is MNHEY, CDR2 SVGAGI, per germline. The CDR3 runs to 14 residues. CDR3 in amino acids: CASTTGVKGTEAFF. The CDR3 DNA sequence: TGTGCCAGCACTACAGGGGTCAAGGGCACTGAAGCTTTCTTT.